The rows below give T cell receptor beta chains drawn from one sample of a study of blood T cell repertoires in COVID-19. The table came from immunoSEQ multiplex PCR; TCRdb's copy has only in-frame clones and leaves some out. Of over 120,000 clones listed, roughly 85% are singletons. Material: peripheral blood. The receptors come from a human donor with acute or convalescent COVID-19. The donor label of this sample is uncertain. CDR3s include the opening cysteine and the closing phenylalanine or tryptophan. D genes are given only for firm matches. A row's size may be missing; if present it is once, few, many or a size class.

D gene,J gene,V gene,clone size,CDR3 DNA,CDR3 protein
NA,TRBJ2-1,TRBV5-1,once,TGCGCCAGCAGCTATCGGGAGCCTAGCTCCTACAATGAGCAGTTCTTC,CASSYREPSSYNEQFF
NA,TRBJ1-2,TRBV4-3,NA,TGCGCCAGCAGCCTAGGGGTTGACAGGAACTATGGCTACACCTTC,CASSLGVDRNYGYTF
NA,TRBJ1-5,TRBV24-1,NA,TGTGCCACCAGTATGGCGGGCGATAATCAGCCCCAGCATTTT,CATSMAGDNQPQHF
NA,TRBJ1-1,TRBV6-6,NA,TGTGCCAGCGGAAGGGGAATGAACACTGAAGCTTTCTTT,CASGRGMNTEAFF
NA,TRBJ2-5,TRBV4-3,NA,TGCGCCAGCAGCCAAGACAAAAGCAGGGGGGACGAGACCCAGTACTTC,CASSQDKSRGDETQYF
NA,TRBJ1-2,TRBV2,NA,TGTGCCAGCGGTTCCAGGCTCTATGGCTACACCTTC,CASGSRLYGYTF
NA,TRBJ2-2,TRBV2,few,TGTGCCAGCAGTCCGCAGGGACTTTCCAGCGGGGAGCTGTTTTTT,CASSPQGLSSGELFF
NA,TRBJ1-3,TRBV11-2,NA,TGTGCCAGCAGCCCAATTGGAAACACCATATATTTT,CASSPIGNTIYF
NA,TRBJ2-3,TRBV11-1,NA,TGTGCCAGCAGCTTAGTGGGGGGTCGGACGCAGTATTTT,CASSLVGGRTQYF
NA,TRBJ2-5,TRBV24-1,NA,TGTGCCACCAGCGTCGGAGAGGCCTGGGAGACCCAGTACTTC,CATSVGEAWETQYF
TRBD1,TRBJ1-3,TRBV27,once,TGTGCCAGCAGTTCCGGACAGGTCTCTGGAAACACCATATATTTT,CASSSGQVSGNTIYF
TRBD1,TRBJ1-2,TRBV18,NA,TGTGCCAGCTCACCTATAGAGGGACAGGGGAGCCCTTACGGCTATGGCTACACCTTC,CASSPIEGQGSPYGYGYTF
TRBD1,TRBJ2-5,TRBV12-3/TRBV12-4,NA,TGTGCCAGCAGTTTATCGGACAGGGGGTCCCAGTACTTC,CASSLSDRGSQYF
NA,TRBJ1-6,TRBV4-3,NA,TGCGCCAGCAGCCAAGAGCTACCGGGGATTGGGTATAATTCACCCCTCCACTTT,CASSQELPGIGYNSPLHF
NA,TRBJ2-6,TRBV25-1,NA,TGTGCCAGCTCTGTGGGGGCAGCGCGATTTGGGGCCAACGTCCTGACTTTC,CASSVGAARFGANVLTF
TRBD1,TRBJ1-3,TRBV3-1/TRBV3-2,NA,TGTGCCAGCAGCCGACAGGGGTCTGGAAACACCATATATTTT,CASSRQGSGNTIYF
NA,TRBJ1-1,TRBV6-2/TRBV6-3,NA,TGTGCCAGCAGTTTGAACAGGATGAACACTGAAGCTTTCTTT,CASSLNRMNTEAFF
TRBD1,TRBJ2-5,TRBV7-2,NA,TGTGCCAGCAGCTCACAGGGGTCCGTTCAAGAGACCCAGTACTTC,CASSSQGSVQETQYF
TRBD1,TRBJ1-1,TRBV7-3,once,TGTGCCAGCAGCGCTCAGGGGGGCACTGAAGCTTTCTTT,CASSAQGGTEAFF
TRBD1,TRBJ2-3,TRBV11-3,NA,TGTGCCAGCAGCCTCGGGACAGGGTACACAGATACGCAGTATTTT,CASSLGTGYTDTQYF
TRBD1,TRBJ1-6,TRBV6-2/TRBV6-3,NA,TGTGCCAGCAGTCGGGGACAGGGTACGGTTTCACCCCTCCACTTT,CASSRGQGTVSPLHF
NA,TRBJ2-5,TRBV11-2,NA,TGTGCCAGCAGCTTAGATCCCCCGACTAGTAGGGAGACCCAGTACTTC,CASSLDPPTSRETQYF
TRBD1,TRBJ2-6,TRBV6-4,NA,TGTGCCAGCAGTGACGGGACAGCCGACGTCCTGACTTTC,CASSDGTADVLTF
TRBD1,TRBJ2-5,TRBV7-6,NA,TGTGCCAGCAGCTTAGGGTCAGGGGGCGGATACCAAGAGACCCAGTACTTC,CASSLGSGGGYQETQYF
TRBD2,TRBJ2-3,TRBV4-2,NA,TGTGCCAGCAGAGCGGGACTAGCACTCACAGATACGCAGTATTTT,CASRAGLALTDTQYF
NA,TRBJ2-1,TRBV20-1,NA,TGCAGTGCTAGTTTCTGGGGGGACTACAATGAGCAGTTCTTC,CSASFWGDYNEQFF
NA,TRBJ1-6,TRBV4-2,NA,TGTGCCAGCAGCCAAGAAAGCGGGGGGGTTTCACCCCTCCACTTT,CASSQESGGVSPLHF
TRBD1,TRBJ2-6,TRBV24-1,once,TGTGCCACCAGTGACGCCACCGGGGCCAAAGGGGGCGGGGCCAACGTCCTGACTTTC,CATSDATGAKGGGANVLTF